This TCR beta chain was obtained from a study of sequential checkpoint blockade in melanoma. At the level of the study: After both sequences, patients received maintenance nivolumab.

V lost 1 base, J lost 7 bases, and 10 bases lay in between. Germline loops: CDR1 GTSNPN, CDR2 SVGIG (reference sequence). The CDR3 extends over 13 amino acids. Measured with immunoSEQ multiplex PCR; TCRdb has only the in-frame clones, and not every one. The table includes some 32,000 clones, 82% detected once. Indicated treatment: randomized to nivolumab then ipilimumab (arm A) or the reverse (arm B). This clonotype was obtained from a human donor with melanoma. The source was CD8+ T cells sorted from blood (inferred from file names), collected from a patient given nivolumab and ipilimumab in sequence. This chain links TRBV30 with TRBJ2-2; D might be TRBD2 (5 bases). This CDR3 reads CAWSETGFGELFF. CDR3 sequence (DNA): TGTGCCTGGAGTGAAACGGGGTTCGGGGAGCTGTTTTTT.